The clone carrying this T cell receptor beta chain was observed many times. One junction end does not reproduce the germline sequence, and a read error may be involved. The sample is drawn from a study of neurological immune-mediated disorders. MiXCR was run by TCRdb on the 5' RACE reads, yielding one entry per CDR3 protein. The sample contains tens of thousands of distinct CDR3 sequences, 3.4% of which appear only once. Germline lookup yields CDR1 DFQATT and CDR2 SNEGSKA (reference sequence). The CDR3 spans 18 residues. The clonotype was recovered from a middle-aged man with multiple sclerosis. Sequencing used PBMCs. The chain links TRBV20-1 to TRBJ1-4; 8 bases agree with TRBD1. CDR3 amino acids: CSARPPGQGSSTNEKLFF. CDR3 DNA sequence: TGCAGTGCTAGACCGCCTGGACAGGGCTCCTCAACTAATGAAAAGCTGTTTTTT.